A single sample gave rise to the 20 T cell receptor beta chains below, sequenced in a study of T cells expressing NK-cell markers. TCRdb reworked the 5' RACE reads into one entry per CDR3 protein, no DNA. Its table lists 350,000 to 450,000 distinct CDR3 sequences. Sequenced sample: blood T cells: a sorted CD56 or NKG2C T cell subset, CD4+ or CD8+ T cells, or bulk PBMC T cells (not recorded which). The receptors were sampled from a man aged 18-75 years in good health.

The genes are TRBV10-3 and TRBJ2-5; checking the TCRdb D call of TRBD1 is not possible without DNA. The CDR3 has 17 amino acids. The V gene's germline CDR1 is ENHRY and CDR2 SYGVKD. CDR3 protein: CAISPRAGAIPQETQYF.

The chain couples TRBV6-1 to TRBJ1-1; TCRdb reports TRBD1, a call that lacks DNA to check it against. Germline values: CDR1 MNHNS, CDR2 SASEGT. The CDR3 has 16 residues. The CDR3 reads CASSHPRDIRFSEAFF.

The genes are TRBV5-1 and TRBJ1-1. This CDR3 has 13 residues. The germline CDR1 and CDR2 sequences are SGHRS and YFSETQ. The CDR3 here is CASSGGGGSEAFF. The full variable domain, with the rest looked up from reference TRBV5-1 and TRBJ1-1, is KAGVTQTPRYLIKTRGQQVTLSCSPISGHRSVSWYQQTPGQGLQFLFEYFSETQRNKGNFPGRFSGRQFSNSRSEMNVSTLELGDSALYLCASSGGGGSEAFFGQGTRLTVV.

This rearrangement joins TRBV6-1 to TRBJ2-7; the TCRdb D gene call, TRBD1, has no DNA to confirm it. The CDR3 sequence is 16 residues long. CDR1 is MNHNS, CDR2 SASEGT, per germline. The CDR3 region is CASRRTGQSSSYEQYF.

The V call is TRBV7-3, the J call TRBJ2-5; TCRdb gives TRBD1 as the D gene, but with no DNA this cannot be confirmed. From germline, CDR1 is SGHTA and CDR2 FQGTGA. The CDR3 covers 13 residues. The CDR3 loop reads CASSSGQGNTQYF.

V and J are TRBV29-1 and TRBJ2-5; without DNA, the TCRdb call of TRBD1 cannot be checked. The CDR3 covers 12 residues. Per the germline V gene, CDR1 is SQVTM and CDR2 is ANQGSEA. The CDR3 sequence: CSAQAGRETQYF.

This chain links TRBV28 with TRBJ2-1; absent DNA, TCRdb's TRBD2 call cannot be checked. The CDR3 sequence is 13 residues long. From germline, CDR1 is MDHEN and CDR2 SYDVKM. The CDR3 here is CASNAGGRNEQFF.

The chain employs TRBV6-2 or TRBV6-3 and TRBJ2-5; TCRdb's D gene call, TRBD2, goes unchecked for lack of DNA. Per germline, CDR1 MNHEY and CDR2 SVGEGT. This CDR3 has 14 amino acids. The CDR3 protein is CASSYPSGRLTQYF.

The CDR3 region is CASSQAGALNTEAFF. The chain combines TRBV3-1 with TRBJ1-1; the D gene TCRdb calls, TRBD1, cannot be checked with no DNA. CDR1 is LGHDT and CDR2 is YNNKEL in the germline V gene (reference sequence). The CDR3 has 15 residues.

This chain joins TRBV18 and TRBJ2-7; TCRdb calls TRBD2, which cannot be checked without DNA. Germline V gene lookup returns CDR1 KGHSH and CDR2 LQKENI. The CDR3 extends over 15 amino acids. CDR3 in amino acids: CASSRGPGRVDEQYF.

The J gene is TRBJ1-5, the V gene TRBV6-1; TCRdb selects TRBD1, and the lack of DNA leaves this call unchecked. CDR1 and CDR2 from the germline V gene are MNHNS and SASEGT. The CDR3 is 16 residues long. CDR3 sequence: CASSSDRGATNQPQHF.

V gene TRBV4-2 combines with J gene TRBJ2-1; TCRdb lists TRBD2, though no DNA is available to test this call. This CDR3 contains 17 residues. CDR1 and CDR2 from the germline V gene are LGHNA and YNFKEQ. This chain's CDR3 is CASSQELAGGLMNEQFF.

This chain connects TRBV28 to TRBJ2-3; TCRdb names TRBD1, which stays unverified in the absence of DNA. The V gene's germline CDR1 is MDHEN and CDR2 SYDVKM. The CDR3 loop spans 14 amino acids. The CDR3 sequence is CASSLLEGGGTQYF.

The V call is TRBV7-9, the J call TRBJ2-1. The CDR3 consists of 16 residues. Germline V CDR1 and CDR2: SEHNR, FQNEAQ (reference sequence). CDR3 region: CASSLSPTIAENEQFF.

The J gene is TRBJ1-4, the V gene TRBV7-9; TCRdb's assignment of TRBD1 cannot be checked, as there is no DNA. Per the germline V gene, CDR1 is SEHNR and CDR2 is FQNEAQ (reference sequence). The CDR3 covers 15 residues. CDR3 residues: CASSPREGAGEKLFF. The complete variable domain, with remaining parts taken from reference TRBV7-9 and TRBJ1-4, reads DTGVSQNPRHKITKRGQNVTFRCDPISEHNRLYWYRQTLGQGPEFLTYFQNEAQLEKSRLLSDRFSAERPKGSFSTLEIQRTEQGDSAMYLCASSPREGAGEKLFFGSGTQLSVL.

V usage is TRBV9 and J usage is TRBJ2-3. Germline CDR1 reads SGDLS; CDR2 reads YYNGEE. CDR3 length: 15 residues. The CDR3 loop is CASSVGYIRTDTQYF.

V usage is TRBV7-9 and J usage is TRBJ2-1; as DNA is missing, the TRBD1 call by TCRdb cannot be tested. Germline CDR1 SEHNR, CDR2 FQNEAQ (reference sequence). The CDR3 contains 16 residues. CDR3 in amino acids: CASSPIRDWAYNEQFF.

This rearrangement joins TRBV29-1 to TRBJ2-3; the TCRdb call, TRBD1, lacks DNA for checking. CDR3 length equals 12 residues. Germline loops: CDR1 SQVTM, CDR2 ANQGSEA. The CDR3 protein is CSVGRGPDTQYF.

The chain uses TRBV19 and TRBJ1-2. CDR1 LNHDA and CDR2 SQIVND come from the germline V gene (reference sequence). The CDR3 is made up of 13 amino acids. This CDR3 is CASSIEANYGYTF. Combining the CDR3 with reference TRBV19 and TRBJ1-2 gives the whole variable domain DGGITQSPKYLFRKEGQNVTLSCEQNLNHDAMYWYRQDPGQGLRLIYYSQIVNDFQKGDIAEGYSVSREKKESFPLTVTSAQKNPTAFYLCASSIEANYGYTFGSGTRLTVV.

V gene TRBV11-2 combines with J gene TRBJ2-1. This CDR3 has 18 residues. The germline V gene encodes CDR1 SGHAT and CDR2 FQNNGV. CDR3 residues: CASSLRAISAASYNEQFF.